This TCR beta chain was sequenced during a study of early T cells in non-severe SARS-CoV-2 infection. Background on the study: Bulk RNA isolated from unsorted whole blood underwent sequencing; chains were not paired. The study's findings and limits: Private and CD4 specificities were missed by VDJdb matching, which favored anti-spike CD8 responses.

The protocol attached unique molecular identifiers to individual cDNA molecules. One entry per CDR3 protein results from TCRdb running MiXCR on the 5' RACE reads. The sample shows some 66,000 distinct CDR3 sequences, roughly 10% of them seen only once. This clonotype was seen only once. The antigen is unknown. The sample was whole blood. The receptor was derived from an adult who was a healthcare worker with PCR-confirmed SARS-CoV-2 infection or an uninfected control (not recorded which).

The CDR3 DNA follows: TGCGCCAGCAGTGAGGTCAGGGATACGCAGTATTTT. The encoded protein is CASSEVRDTQYF. J is TRBJ2-3 and V is TRBV10-2, with unresolved D. Per germline, CDR1 WSHSY and CDR2 SAAADI. This CDR3 comprises 12 residues. Trimming pared 2 bases from V and 6 bases from J, leaving 6 bases between.